A single sample is the source of the 14 T cell receptor beta chains below, sequenced in a study of T-cell memory formation after mild COVID-19. TCRdb used MiXCR to reprocess the 5' RACE reads, holding one entry per CDR3 protein. The table includes roughly 300,000 distinct CDR3 sequences, roughly 15% detected once. Material: PBMCs or a T cell subset sorted from them (not recorded which). The receptors stem from a man between 18 and 35 years old who had mild COVID-19 (a few samples of this study predate the infection). Cell type and time point are not known.

In its sample, this clonotype was seen a few times. CDR3 residues: CASSDTSGAYEQYV. The CDR3 region has the DNA TGCGCCAGCAGCGACACTAGCGGGGCCTACGAGCAGTACGTC. The rearrangement joins TRBV5-1 to TRBJ2-7; 10 bases fit TRBD2. The CDR3 is 14 residues long. V dropped 4 bases and J dropped 2; count of bases not matched to a gene: 3. Germline V gene lookup returns CDR1 SGHRS and CDR2 YFSETQ.

The J gene is TRBJ2-3, the V gene TRBV6-5; 8 nucleotides agree with TRBD2. This CDR3 is built from 16 residues. Trimming removed 0 bases from V and 7 bases from J; junction bases left unmatched: 9. Germline-derived CDR1 and CDR2 are MNHEY and SVGAGI. The CDR3 loop reads CASSYSSGLVGNTQYF. CDR3 sequence (DNA): TGTGCCAGCAGTTACTCGTCGGGACTAGTGGGAAATACGCAGTATTTT.

This clonotype turned up a few times. The chain uses TRBV5-1 and TRBJ1-1; no definite D call. The V gene lost 0 bases and the J gene lost 0 bases, with 12 bases spanning the gap. CDR1 and CDR2 (germline): SGHRS, YFSETQ. This CDR3 region has 16 residues. CDR3 protein: CASSLAPDGLNTEAFF. CDR3 bases: TGCGCCAGCAGCTTGGCCCCGGACGGGTTGAACACTGAAGCTTTCTTT.

This clonotype was seen only a few times. This chain connects TRBV10-3 to TRBJ1-6, with 8 bases identical to TRBD1. In germline, CDR1 is ENHRY, CDR2 SYGVKD. The CDR3 length is 15 residues. After removal of 5 bases from V and 2 bases from J, the junction contained 2 bases not matched to a gene. CDR3 in DNA: TGTGCCATCAGTACAGGGGGTCCCTATAATTCACCCCTCCACTTT. Its protein is CAISTGGPYNSPLHF.

The sample holds many counts of this clonotype. V usage is TRBV19 and J usage is TRBJ2-7, with a weak D call TRBD1 (6 bases). The germline V gene has CDR1 LNHDA and CDR2 SQIVND (reference sequence). With 3 bases removed from V and 5 bases from J, the gap between germline ends came to 8 bases. The length of the CDR3 is 12 residues. The CDR3 sequence: CASSIQGNEQYF. Here the CDR3 DNA reads TGTGCCAGTAGTATCCAGGGGAACGAGCAGTACTTC.

This clonotype was counted a few times. The chain has TRBV7-8 and TRBJ2-2, with D maybe TRBD1 (5 bases). The germline V gene encodes CDR1 SGHVS and CDR2 FQNEAQ. Trimming stripped 4 bases from V and 4 bases from J, with 16 bases between. The CDR3 has 16 amino acids. The CDR3 region has the DNA TGTGCCAGCAGCTCAACAACCGACAGCCGCACCGGGGAGCTGTTTTTT. It codes for CASSSTTDSRTGELFF.

The sample holds a few counts of this clonotype. The rearrangement uses TRBV3-1 and TRBJ2-3; 7 bases are a match to TRBD1. V lost 5 bases, J lost 0 bases, and 11 bases stayed unmatched. Germline CDR1 and CDR2: LGHDT and YNNKEL (reference sequence). This CDR3 contains 17 residues. CDR3: CASSSINRGHSTDTQYF. In nucleotides, the CDR3 is TGTGCCAGCAGCTCGATCAACAGGGGCCATAGCACAGATACGCAGTATTTT.

Only a few counts were recorded for this clonotype. This chain connects TRBV4-3 to TRBJ2-2; a possible D gene is TRBD2 (5 bases). Trimming stripped 2 bases from V and 6 bases from J, with 31 bases between. Germline loops: CDR1 LGHNA, CDR2 YSLEER. The CDR3 length is 21 residues. CDR3 DNA: TGCGCCAGCAGCCAACCTTCAAAGGTGGAGGCGATTGCATATGTCCCCGGGGAGCTGTTTTTT. It translates to CASSQPSKVEAIAYVPGELFF.

The chain couples TRBV7-9 to TRBJ2-5; TRBD2 agrees at 9 bases. Germline CDR1 and CDR2: SEHNR and FQNEAQ (reference sequence). This CDR3 is built from 15 residues. J lost 4 bases, V lost 3 bases, and 6 bases had no gene match. CDR3 DNA sequence: TGTGCCAGCAGCTTCCGACTAGCGGAAGGAGAGACCCAGTACTTC. Its translation is CASSFRLAEGETQYF.

This clonotype has only a few counts. The rearrangement joins TRBV18 to TRBJ2-5, with 7 bases fitting TRBD1. This CDR3 has 14 residues. Trimming took 8 bases from V and 2 from J; bases not matched to a gene: 8. Germline V CDR1 and CDR2: KGHSH, LQKENI. The chain's CDR3 is CASRQGNIQETQYF. As DNA, the CDR3 is TGTGCCAGCCGACAGGGAAACATACAAGAGACCCAGTACTTC.

The chain combines TRBV5-1 with TRBJ1-1, with unresolved D. Trimming pared 5 bases from V and 6 bases from J, leaving 11 bases between. CDR1 is SGHRS and CDR2 is YFSETQ in the germline V gene. The CDR3 loop spans 12 amino acids. CDR3 sequence reads: CASSAGSPEAFF. CDR3 DNA sequence: TGCGCCAGCAGTGCAGGTTCTCCTGAAGCTTTCTTT.

This clonotype was observed a handful of times. The chain couples TRBV12-3 or TRBV12-4 to TRBJ2-3, with D tentatively TRBD2 (6 bases). V was cut by 3 bases and J by 1 base, with 11 bases left in between. The CDR3 contains 15 residues. This CDR3 is CASSLAGRRTDTQYF. DNA for the CDR3: TGTGCCAGCAGTTTGGCGGGACGACGCACAGATACGCAGTATTTT.

V gene TRBV12-3 or TRBV12-4 combines with J gene TRBJ2-1; the match to TRBD1 covers 7 bases. V was clipped by 7 bases and J by 8 bases; unmatched bases: 14. The CDR3 is 15 residues long. The CDR3 bases are TGTGCCAGCACCCCTGCTCGGACAGGACGGGATGAGCAGTTCTTC. This sequence encodes CASTPARTGRDEQFF.

The rearrangement joins TRBV5-1 to TRBJ2-5, with 9 bases lining up with TRBD2. The CDR3 has 16 amino acids. From germline, CDR1 is SGHRS and CDR2 YFSETQ. V gave up 4 bases and J gave up 2 bases; unmatched junction bases: 9. CDR3 sequence (DNA): TGCGCCAGCAGCCCGGGGGCTAGCGGGGAACAAGAGACCCAGTACTTC. Translated, it gives CASSPGASGEQETQYF.